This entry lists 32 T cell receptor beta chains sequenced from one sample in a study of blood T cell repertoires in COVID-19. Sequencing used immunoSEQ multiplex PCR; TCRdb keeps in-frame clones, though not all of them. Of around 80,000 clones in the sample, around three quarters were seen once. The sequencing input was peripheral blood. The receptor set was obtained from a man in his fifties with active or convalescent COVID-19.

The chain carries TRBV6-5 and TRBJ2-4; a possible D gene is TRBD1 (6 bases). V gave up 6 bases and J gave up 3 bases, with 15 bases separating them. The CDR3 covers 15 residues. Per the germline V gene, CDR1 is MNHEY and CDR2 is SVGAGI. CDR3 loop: CASSRGQVDKNIQYF. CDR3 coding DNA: TGTGCCAGCAGCAGGGGACAAGTGGACAAAAACATTCAGTACTTC.

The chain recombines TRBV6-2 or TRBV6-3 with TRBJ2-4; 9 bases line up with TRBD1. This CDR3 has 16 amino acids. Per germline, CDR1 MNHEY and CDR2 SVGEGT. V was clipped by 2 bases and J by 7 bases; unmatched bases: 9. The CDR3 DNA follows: TGTGCCAGCAGTTACATCCAACAGGGGGCTGAGAACATTCAGTACTTC. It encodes CASSYIQQGAENIQYF.

As DNA, the CDR3 is TGTGCCAGCAGCTCGTCTAGGCTTCCGAACACCGGGGAGCTGTTTTTT. Translation gives CASSSSRLPNTGELFF. The rearrangement links TRBV7-8 to TRBJ2-2; D is unresolved. This CDR3 has 16 amino acids. With 4 bases removed from V and 0 bases from J, the gap between germline ends came to 12 bases. Germline V gene sequence: CDR1 SGHVS, CDR2 FQNEAQ.

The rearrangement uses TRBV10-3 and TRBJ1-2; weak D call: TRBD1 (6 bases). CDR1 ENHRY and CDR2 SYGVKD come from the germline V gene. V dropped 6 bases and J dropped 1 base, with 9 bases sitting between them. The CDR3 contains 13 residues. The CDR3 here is CAISAGDNYGYTF. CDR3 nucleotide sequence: TGTGCCATCAGCGCAGGGGATAACTATGGCTACACCTTC.

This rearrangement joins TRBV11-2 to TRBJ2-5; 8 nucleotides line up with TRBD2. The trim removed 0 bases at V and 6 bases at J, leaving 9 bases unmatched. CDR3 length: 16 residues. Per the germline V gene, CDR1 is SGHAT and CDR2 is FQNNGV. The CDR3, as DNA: TGTGCCAGCAGCTTAGAGGTCGGGGGCGGGGGGCAGACCCAGTACTTC. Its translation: CASSLEVGGGGQTQYF.

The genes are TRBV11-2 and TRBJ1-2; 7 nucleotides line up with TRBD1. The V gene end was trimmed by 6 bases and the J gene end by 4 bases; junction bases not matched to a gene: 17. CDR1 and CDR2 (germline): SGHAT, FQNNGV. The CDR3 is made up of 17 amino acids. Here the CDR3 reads CASSNYDRAPTSYGYTF. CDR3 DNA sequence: TGTGCCAGCAGTAACTACGACAGGGCCCCAACCTCCTATGGCTACACCTTC. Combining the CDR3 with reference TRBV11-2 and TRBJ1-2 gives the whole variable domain EAGVAQSPRYKIIEKRQSVAFWCNPISGHATLYWYQQILGQGPKLLIQFQNNGVVDDSQLPKDRFSAERLKGVDSTLKIQPAKLEDSAVYLCASSNYDRAPTSYGYTFGSGTRLTVV.

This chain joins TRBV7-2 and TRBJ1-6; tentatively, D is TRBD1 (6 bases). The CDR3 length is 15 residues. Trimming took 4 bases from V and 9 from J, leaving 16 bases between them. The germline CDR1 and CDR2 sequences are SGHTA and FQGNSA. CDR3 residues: CASSSSGTHLSPLHF. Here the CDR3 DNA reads TGTGCCAGCAGCTCATCCGGGACACACCTTTCACCCCTCCACTTT.

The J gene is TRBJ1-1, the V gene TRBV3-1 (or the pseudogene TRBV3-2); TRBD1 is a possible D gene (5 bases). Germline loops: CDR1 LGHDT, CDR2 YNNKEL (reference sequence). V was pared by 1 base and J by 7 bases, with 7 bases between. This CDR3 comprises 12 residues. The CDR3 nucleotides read TGTGCCAGCAGCCAAGCAGGGATTGAAGCTTTCTTT. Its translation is CASSQAGIEAFF.

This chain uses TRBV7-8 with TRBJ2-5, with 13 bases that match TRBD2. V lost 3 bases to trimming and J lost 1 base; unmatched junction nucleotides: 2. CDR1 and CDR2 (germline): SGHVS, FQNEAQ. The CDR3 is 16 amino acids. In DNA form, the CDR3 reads TGTGCCAGCAGCTTCCGGACTAGCGGGGGCCAAGAGACCCAGTACTTC. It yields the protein CASSFRTSGGQETQYF.

CDR3 residues: CASSQDEGRLNTGELFF. The DNA of the CDR3 is TGTGCCAGCAGCCAAGATGAAGGCAGGCTAAACACCGGGGAGCTGTTTTTT. The chain uses TRBV4-2 and TRBJ2-2; D is ambiguous. This CDR3 has 17 amino acids. Germline CDR1 reads LGHNA; CDR2 reads YNFKEQ. The V and J ends lost 0 bases and 2 bases respectively, with 13 bases between them.

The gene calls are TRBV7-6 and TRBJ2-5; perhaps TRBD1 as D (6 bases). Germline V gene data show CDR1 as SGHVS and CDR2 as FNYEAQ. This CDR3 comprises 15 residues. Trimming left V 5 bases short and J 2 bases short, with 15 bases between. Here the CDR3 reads CASSQGGGLQETQYF. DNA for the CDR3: TGTGCCAGCAGCCAAGGGGGTGGGCTTCAAGAGACCCAGTACTTC.

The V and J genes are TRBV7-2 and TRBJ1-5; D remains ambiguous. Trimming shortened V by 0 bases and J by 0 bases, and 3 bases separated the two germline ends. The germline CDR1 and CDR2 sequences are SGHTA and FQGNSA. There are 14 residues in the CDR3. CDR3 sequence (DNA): TGTGCCAGCAGCTTAGCCAATAGCAATCAGCCCCAGCATTTT. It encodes CASSLANSNQPQHF. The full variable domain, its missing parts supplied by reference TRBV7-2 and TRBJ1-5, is GAGVSQSPSNKVTEKGKDVELRCDPISGHTALYWYRQSLGQGLEFLIYFQGNSAPDKSGLPSDRFSAERTGGSVSTLTIQRTQQEDSAVYLCASSLANSNQPQHFGDGTRLSIL.

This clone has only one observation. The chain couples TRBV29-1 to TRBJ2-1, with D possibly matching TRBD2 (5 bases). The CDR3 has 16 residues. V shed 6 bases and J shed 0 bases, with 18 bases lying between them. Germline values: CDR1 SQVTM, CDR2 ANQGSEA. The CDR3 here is CSVGWESPSSYNEQFF. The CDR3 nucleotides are TGCAGCGTCGGGTGGGAGAGTCCGAGCTCCTACAATGAGCAGTTCTTC.

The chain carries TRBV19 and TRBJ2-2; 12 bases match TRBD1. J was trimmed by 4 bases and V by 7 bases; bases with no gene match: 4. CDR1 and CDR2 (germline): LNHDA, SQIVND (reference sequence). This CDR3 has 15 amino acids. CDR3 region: CASKPGQGATGELFF. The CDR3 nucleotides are TGTGCCAGTAAACCGGGACAGGGGGCCACCGGGGAGCTGTTTTTT.

The DNA for the CDR3 is TGCGCCAGCAGCTTTACTTGGACAGATACGCAGTATTTT. Protein product: CASSFTWTDTQYF. The rearrangement uses TRBV5-1 and TRBJ2-3; D is uncertain. CDR3 length equals 13 residues. CDR1 is SGHRS, CDR2 YFSETQ, per germline. V dropped 2 bases and J dropped 3 bases, with 7 bases sitting between them.

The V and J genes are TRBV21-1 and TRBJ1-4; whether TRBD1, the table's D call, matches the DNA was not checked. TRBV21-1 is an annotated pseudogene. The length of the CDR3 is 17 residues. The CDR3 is CASTRDRAPSTNEKLFF. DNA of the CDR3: TGTGCCAGCACCCGGGACAGAGCCCCTTCAACTAATGAAAAACTGTTTTTT.

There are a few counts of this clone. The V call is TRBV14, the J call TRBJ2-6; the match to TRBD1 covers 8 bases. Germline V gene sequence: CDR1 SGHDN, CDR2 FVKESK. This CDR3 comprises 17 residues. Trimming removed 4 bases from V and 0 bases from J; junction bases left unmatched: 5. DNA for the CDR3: TGTGCCAGCAGCCGAGGACAGGGTCTCTCTGGGGCCAACGTCCTGACTTTC. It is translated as CASSRGQGLSGANVLTF.

CDR3 bases: TGTGCCAGCGGGCAGGGTAGCTCTGGAAACACCATATATTTT. Its protein is CASGQGSSGNTIYF. The chain has TRBV2 and TRBJ1-3; a weak D match, TRBD1 (5 bases). CDR3 length equals 14 residues. The V gene lost 8 bases and the J gene lost 0 bases, with 11 bases spanning the gap. From germline, CDR1 is SNHLY and CDR2 FYNNEI.

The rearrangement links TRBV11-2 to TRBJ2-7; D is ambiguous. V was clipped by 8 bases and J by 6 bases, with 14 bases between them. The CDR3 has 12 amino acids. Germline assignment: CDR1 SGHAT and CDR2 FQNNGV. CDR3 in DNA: TGTGCCAGCCGCCGCGCGAGCCGCGAGCAGTACTTC. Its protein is CASRRASREQYF.

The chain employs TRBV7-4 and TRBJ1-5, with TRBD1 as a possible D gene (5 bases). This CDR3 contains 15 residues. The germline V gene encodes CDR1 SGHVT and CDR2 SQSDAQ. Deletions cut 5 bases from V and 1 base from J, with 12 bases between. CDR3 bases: TGTGCCAGCAGCCCCTCCGGACAAAGCAATCAGCCCCAGCATTTT. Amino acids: CASSPSGQSNQPQHF.

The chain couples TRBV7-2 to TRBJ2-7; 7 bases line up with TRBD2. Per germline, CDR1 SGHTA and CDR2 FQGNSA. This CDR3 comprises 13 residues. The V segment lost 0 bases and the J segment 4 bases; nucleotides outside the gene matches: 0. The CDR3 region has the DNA TGTGCCAGCAGCTTAGCGGGGGGGTACGAGCAGTACTTC. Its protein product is CASSLAGGYEQYF. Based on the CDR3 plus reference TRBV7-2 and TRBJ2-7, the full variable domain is GAGVSQSPSNKVTEKGKDVELRCDPISGHTALYWYRQSLGQGLEFLIYFQGNSAPDKSGLPSDRFSAERTGGSVSTLTIQRTQQEDSAVYLCASSLAGGYEQYFGPGTRLTVT.

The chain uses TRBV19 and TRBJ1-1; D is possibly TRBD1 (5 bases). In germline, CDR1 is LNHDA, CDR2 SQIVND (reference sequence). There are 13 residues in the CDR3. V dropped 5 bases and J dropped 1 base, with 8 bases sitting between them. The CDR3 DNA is TGTGCCAGTAGTCGTGACAGGAACACTGAAGCTTTCTTT. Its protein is CASSRDRNTEAFF.

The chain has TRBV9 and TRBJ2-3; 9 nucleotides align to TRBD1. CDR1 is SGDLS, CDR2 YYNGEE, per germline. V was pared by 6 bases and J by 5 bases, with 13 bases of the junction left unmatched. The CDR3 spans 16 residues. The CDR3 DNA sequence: TGTGCCAGCACCCCAGGAGGCGGGACAGGGAAAGATACGCAGTATTTT. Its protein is CASTPGGGTGKDTQYF. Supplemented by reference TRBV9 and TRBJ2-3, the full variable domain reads DSGVTQTPKHLITATGQRVTLRCSPRSGDLSVYWYQQSLDQGLQFLIQYYNGEERAKGNILERFSAQQFPDLHSELNLSSLELGDSALYFCASTPGGGTGKDTQYFGPGTRLTVL.

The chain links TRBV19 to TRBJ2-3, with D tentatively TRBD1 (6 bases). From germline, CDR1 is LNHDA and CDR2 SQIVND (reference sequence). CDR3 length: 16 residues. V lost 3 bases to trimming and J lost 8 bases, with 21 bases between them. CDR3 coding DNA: TGTGCCAGTAGTATGAAACAGGGCAGTGTGGCTGGTACGCAGTATTTT. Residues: CASSMKQGSVAGTQYF.

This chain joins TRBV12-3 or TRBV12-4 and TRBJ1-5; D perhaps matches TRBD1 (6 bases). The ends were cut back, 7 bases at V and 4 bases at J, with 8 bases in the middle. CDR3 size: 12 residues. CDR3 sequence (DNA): TGTGCCAGCAATAGGGGGAATCAGCCCCAGCATTTT. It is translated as CASNRGNQPQHF.

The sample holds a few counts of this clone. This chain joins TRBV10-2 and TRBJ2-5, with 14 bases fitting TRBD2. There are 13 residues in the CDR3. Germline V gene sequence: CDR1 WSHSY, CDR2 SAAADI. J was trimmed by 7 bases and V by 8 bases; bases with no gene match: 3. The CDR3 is CASGGTSGGTQYF. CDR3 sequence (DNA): TGCGCCAGCGGAGGGACTAGCGGGGGGACCCAGTACTTC.

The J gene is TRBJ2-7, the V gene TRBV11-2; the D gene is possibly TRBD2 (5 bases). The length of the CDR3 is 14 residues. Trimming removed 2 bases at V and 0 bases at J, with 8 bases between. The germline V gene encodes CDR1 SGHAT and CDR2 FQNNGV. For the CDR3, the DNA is TGTGCCAGCAGCTTAACTAGAGGCTCCTACGAGCAGTACTTC. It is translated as CASSLTRGSYEQYF.

The CDR3, as DNA: TGTGCCATCAGTGAGTCAGGGACTAGCCGGTCGCCCCAGCATTTT. It is translated as CAISESGTSRSPQHF. V is TRBV10-3 and J is TRBJ1-5, with a weak D call TRBD1 (5 bases). The germline V gene has CDR1 ENHRY and CDR2 SYGVKD. V was shortened by 0 bases and J by 9 bases, with 15 bases between the two germline ends. This CDR3 comprises 15 residues.

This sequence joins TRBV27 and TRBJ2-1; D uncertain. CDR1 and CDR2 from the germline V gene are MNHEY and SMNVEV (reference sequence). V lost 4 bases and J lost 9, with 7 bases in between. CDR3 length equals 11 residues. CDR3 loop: CASSSYGEQFF. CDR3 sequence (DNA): TGTGCCAGCAGTTCCTACGGTGAGCAGTTCTTC.

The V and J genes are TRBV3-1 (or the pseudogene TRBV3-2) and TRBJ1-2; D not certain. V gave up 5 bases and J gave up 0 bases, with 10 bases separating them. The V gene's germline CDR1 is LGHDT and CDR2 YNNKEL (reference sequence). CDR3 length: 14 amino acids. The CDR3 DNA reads TGTGCCAGCAGCAAGGACTCGCCTAACTATGGCTACACCTTC. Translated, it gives CASSKDSPNYGYTF.

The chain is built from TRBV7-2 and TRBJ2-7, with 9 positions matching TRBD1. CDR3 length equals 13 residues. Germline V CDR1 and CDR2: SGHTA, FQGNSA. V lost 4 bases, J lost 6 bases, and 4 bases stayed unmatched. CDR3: CASSSQGAGEQYF. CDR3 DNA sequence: TGTGCCAGCAGCTCACAGGGGGCGGGCGAGCAGTACTTC.

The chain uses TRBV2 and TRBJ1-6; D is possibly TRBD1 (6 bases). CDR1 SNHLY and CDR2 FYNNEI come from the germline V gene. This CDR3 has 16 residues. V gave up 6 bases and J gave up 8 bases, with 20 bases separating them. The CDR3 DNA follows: TGTGCCAGCAGGACCGGGACACCGAGCTTCGATTCACCCCTCCACTTT. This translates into CASRTGTPSFDSPLHF. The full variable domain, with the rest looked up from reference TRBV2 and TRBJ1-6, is EPEVTQTPSHQVTQMGQEVILRCVPISNHLYFYWYRQILGQKVEFLVSFYNNEISEKSEIFDDQFSVERPDGSNFTLKIRSTKLEDSAMYFCASRTGTPSFDSPLHFGNGTRLTVT.